The 11 T cell receptor beta chains presented below share a single source sample, sequenced in a study of T cells in Graves' hyperthyroidism and ophthalmopathy (dated 2019 in TCRdb). The library was generated by multiplex PCR. Instrument on record: Illumina HiSeq 2000. The TCR beta CDR3 regions were amplified from the RNA transcripts. For the first round of RT-PCR on the TCR CDR3, the HTBI primer set was used together with the Qiagen OneStep RT-PCR kit. The raw public data were reprocessed by TCRdb itself: fastp quality trimming at Q25, MiXCR clonotype calling, in-frame beta chains only. Entries that share a CDR3 protein sequence are merged under the most common genes and DNA. This sample comprises about 560,000 distinct CDR3 sequences, 14% of them detected only once. The ten largest clones take up approximately 15% of the sample. Sequenced input: blood. Receptors originate from a woman between 40 and 50 years old with Graves' hyperthyroidism.

Comment on this clonotype: This clone may be a read error of a much larger clone one base away. This CDR3 is CASSYSQGSSTEAFF. In DNA form, the CDR3 reads TGTGCCAGCAGTTACTCGCAGGGGTCTTCCACTGAAGCTTTCTTT. The chain uses TRBV6-2 or TRBV6-3 and TRBJ1-1, with TRBD1 as a possible D gene (6 bases). The germline gives CDR1 MNHEY, CDR2 SVGEGT. The CDR3 runs 15 residues. The V end was cut by 0 bases, the J end by 4 bases, with 12 bases between.

This clonotype came up a few times. The chain combines TRBV28 with TRBJ2-2, with 14 bases fitting TRBD2. The V segment lost 6 bases and the J segment 4 bases; nucleotides outside the gene matches: 7. Per germline, CDR1 MDHEN and CDR2 SYDVKM. This CDR3 is built from 17 residues. The CDR3: CASRGLAGVGSTGELFF. The DNA of the CDR3 is TGTGCCAGCAGGGGACTAGCGGGAGTCGGTAGCACCGGGGAGCTGTTTTTT.

This clonotype occurred many times. This chain links TRBV6-2 or TRBV6-3 with TRBJ1-2; D ambiguous. Per the germline V gene, CDR1 is MNHEY and CDR2 is SVGEGT. V lost 7 bases to trimming and J lost 8 bases, with 17 bases between them. The CDR3 loop spans 13 amino acids. CDR3 protein: CASTPDGAGGYTF. The CDR3 coding sequence is TGTGCCAGCACTCCTGACGGTGCGGGGGGCTACACCTTC.

A few counts support this clonotype. The chain joins TRBV6-2 or TRBV6-3 to TRBJ2-1, with 14 bases identical to TRBD2. The CDR3 sequence is 18 residues long. Germline V gives CDR1 MNHEY, CDR2 SVGEGT. V dropped 7 bases and J dropped 3; count of bases not matched to a gene: 11. The CDR3 loop reads CASTSGTSGSSYYNEQFF. The DNA of the CDR3 is TGTGCCAGCACCTCCGGGACTAGCGGGAGTTCCTACTACAATGAGCAGTTCTTC.

This clonotype has at least ten counts. The chain employs TRBV6-1 and TRBJ2-2; D is ambiguous. Between the trimmed V and J ends, which lost 5 bases and 1 base, there was a span of 11 bases. Germline CDR1 and CDR2: MNHNS and SASEGT. The CDR3 has 15 amino acids. The CDR3, as DNA: TGTGCCAGCAGTCCAGGTTGGGGGAACACCGGGGAGCTGTTTTTT. Its protein product is CASSPGWGNTGELFF.

The rearrangement joins TRBV12-5 to TRBJ1-6, with 7 bases aligning to TRBD1. CDR1 LGHNT and CDR2 FRNRAP come from the germline V gene. CDR3 length equals 15 residues. V dropped 7 bases and J dropped 4; count of bases not matched to a gene: 7. CDR3 protein: CASAPGQHYNSPLHF. The CDR3 DNA follows: TGTGCTAGTGCTCCGGGACAGCATTATAATTCACCCCTCCACTTT. Full variable domain (missing parts from reference TRBV12-5 and TRBJ1-6): DARVTQTPRHKVTEMGQEVTMRCQPILGHNTVFWYRQTMMQGLELLAYFRNRAPLDDSGMPKDRFSAEMPDATLATLKIQPSEPRDSAVYFCASAPGQHYNSPLHFGNGTRLTVT.

The chain combines TRBV2 with TRBJ2-7, with D perhaps TRBD1 or TRBD2 (5 bases each). This CDR3 is 14 amino acids long. The V end was cut by 6 bases, the J end by 3 bases, with 15 bases between. Germline CDR1 and CDR2: SNHLY and FYNNEI. As DNA, the CDR3 is TGTGCCAGCAGGCTAGGGGCGGCGGGCTACGAGCAGTACTTC. Translating it yields CASRLGAAGYEQYF.

This clonotype was seen at least ten times. This sequence joins TRBV3-1 and TRBJ2-7; D not certain. Per the germline V gene, CDR1 is LGHDT and CDR2 is YNNKEL (reference sequence). Trimming cost V 0 bases and J 7 bases, with 13 bases left between them. There are 14 residues in the CDR3. The CDR3 DNA is TGTGCCAGCAGCCAAGATCAAGCTAGTCGTGAGCAGTACTTC. It specifies CASSQDQASREQYF.

This clonotype turned up a few times. The rearrangement uses TRBV5-1 and TRBJ2-3; TRBD1 agrees at 8 bases. V lost 5 bases and J lost 1; bases outside the gene matches: 6. Germline V CDR1 and CDR2: SGHRS, YFSETQ. This CDR3 contains 15 residues. The CDR3 bases are TGCGCCAGCAGACATGGACAGGGAGGCACAGATACGCAGTATTTT. Protein sequence: CASRHGQGGTDTQYF.

In its sample, this clonotype was seen many times. This chain links TRBV30 with TRBJ1-2; no firm D call. V was cut by 1 base and J by 0 bases, with 9 bases left in between. This CDR3 is built from 14 residues. Looked up from germline, CDR1 is GTSNPN and CDR2 is SVGIG (reference sequence). The CDR3 region is CAWSGLGANYGYTF. The CDR3 nucleotides are TGTGCCTGGAGTGGGCTAGGAGCTAACTATGGCTACACCTTC.

This clonotype was seen repeatedly, ten times or more. V usage is TRBV3-1 and J usage is TRBJ1-5, with 10 bases lining up with TRBD1. Per germline, CDR1 LGHDT and CDR2 YNNKEL (reference sequence). Germline trimming cut 5 bases from V and 3 bases from J; bases unmatched to any gene: 4. The CDR3 consists of 15 residues. CDR3 nucleotide sequence: TGTGCCAGCAGCGGACAGGGGGACTTCAATCAGCCCCAGCATTTT. Its protein is CASSGQGDFNQPQHF. The full variable domain, with the rest looked up from reference TRBV3-1 and TRBJ1-5, is DTAVSQTPKYLVTQMGNDKSIKCEQNLGHDTMYWYKQDSKKFLKIMFSYNNKELIINETVPNRFSPKSPDKAHLNLHINSLELGDSAVYFCASSGQGDFNQPQHFGDGTRLSIL.